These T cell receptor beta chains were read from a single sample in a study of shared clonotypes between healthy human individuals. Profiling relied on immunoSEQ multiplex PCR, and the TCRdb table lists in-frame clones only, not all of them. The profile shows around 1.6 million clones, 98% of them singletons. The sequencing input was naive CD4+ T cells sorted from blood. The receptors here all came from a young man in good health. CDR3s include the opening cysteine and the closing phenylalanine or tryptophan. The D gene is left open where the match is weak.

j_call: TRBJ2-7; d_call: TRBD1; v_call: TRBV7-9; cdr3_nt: TGTGCCAGCAGCTCATACAGGGGCCCCTACGAGCAGTACTTC; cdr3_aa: CASSSYRGPYEQYF
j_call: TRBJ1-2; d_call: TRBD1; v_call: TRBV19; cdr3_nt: TGTGCCAGTAGTATAAGCAGGGGGCCAGAGATCACCTTC; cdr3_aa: CASSISRGPEITF
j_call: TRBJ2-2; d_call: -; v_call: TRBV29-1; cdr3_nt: TGCAGCGTTGGGGTAACCGGGGAGCTGTTTTTT; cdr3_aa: CSVGVTGELFF
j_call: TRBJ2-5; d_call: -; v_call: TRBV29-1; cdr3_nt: TGCAGCGTGGCCGGGGGCCAGAGCCAAGAGACCCAGTACTTC; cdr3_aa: CSVAGGQSQETQYF
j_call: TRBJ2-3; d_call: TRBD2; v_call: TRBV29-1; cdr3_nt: TGCGGATGTAGCGGGGCAGATACGCAGTATTTT; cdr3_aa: CGCSGADTQYF
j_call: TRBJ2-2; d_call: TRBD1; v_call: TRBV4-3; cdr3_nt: TGCGCCAGCAGACTGGACAGGGCCACCGGGGAGCTGTTTTTT; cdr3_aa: CASRLDRATGELFF
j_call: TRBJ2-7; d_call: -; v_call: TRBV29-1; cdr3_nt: TGCAGCGCACGGGACTCCGTCTACGAGCAGTACTTC; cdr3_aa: CSARDSVYEQYF
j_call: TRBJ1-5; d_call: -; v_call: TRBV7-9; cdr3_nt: TGTGCCAGCAGCTTAGGGGCAGGGACGCAGCCCCAGCATTTT; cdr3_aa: CASSLGAGTQPQHF
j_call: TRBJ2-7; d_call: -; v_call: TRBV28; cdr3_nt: TGTGCCAGCAGTCCACAGGTTTGGAGCTCCTACGAGCAGTACTTC; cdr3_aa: CASSPQVWSSYEQYF
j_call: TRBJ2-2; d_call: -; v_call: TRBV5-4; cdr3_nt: TGTGCCAGCAGCGTACAGGGACCCGGGGAGCTGTTTTTT; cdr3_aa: CASSVQGPGELFF